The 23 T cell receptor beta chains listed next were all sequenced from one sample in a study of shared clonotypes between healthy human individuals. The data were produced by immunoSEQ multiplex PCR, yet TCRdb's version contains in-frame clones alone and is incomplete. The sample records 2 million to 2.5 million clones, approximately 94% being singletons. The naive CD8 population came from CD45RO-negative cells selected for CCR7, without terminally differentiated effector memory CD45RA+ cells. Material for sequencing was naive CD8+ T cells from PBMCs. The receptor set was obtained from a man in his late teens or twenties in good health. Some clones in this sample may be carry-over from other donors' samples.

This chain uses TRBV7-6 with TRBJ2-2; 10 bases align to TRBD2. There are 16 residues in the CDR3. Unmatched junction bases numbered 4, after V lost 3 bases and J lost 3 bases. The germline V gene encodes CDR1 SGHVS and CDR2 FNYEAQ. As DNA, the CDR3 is TGTGCCAGCAGCTTTTCTAGCGGGAGCTACACCGGGGAGCTGTTTTTT. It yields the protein CASSFSSGSYTGELFF.

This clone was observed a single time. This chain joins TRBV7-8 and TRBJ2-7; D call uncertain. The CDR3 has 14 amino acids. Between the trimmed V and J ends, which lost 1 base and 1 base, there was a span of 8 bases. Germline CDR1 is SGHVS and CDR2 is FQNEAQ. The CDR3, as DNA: TGTGCCAGCAGCTTAGGACTGCTGTCCTACGAGCAGTACTTC. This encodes CASSLGLLSYEQYF. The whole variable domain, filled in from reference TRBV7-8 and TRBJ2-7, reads GAGVSQSPRYKVAKRGQDVALRCDPISGHVSLFWYQQALGQGPEFLTYFQNEAQLDKSGLPSDRFFAERPEGSVSTLKIQRTQQEDSAVYLCASSLGLLSYEQYFGPGTRLTVT.

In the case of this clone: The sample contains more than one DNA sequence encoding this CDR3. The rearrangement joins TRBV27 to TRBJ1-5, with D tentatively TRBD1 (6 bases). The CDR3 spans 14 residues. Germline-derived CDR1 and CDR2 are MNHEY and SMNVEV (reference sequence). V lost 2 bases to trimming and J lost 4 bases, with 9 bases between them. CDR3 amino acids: CASSLGTGNQPQHF. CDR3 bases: TGTGCCAGCAGTTTAGGCACAGGGAATCAGCCCCAGCATTTT.

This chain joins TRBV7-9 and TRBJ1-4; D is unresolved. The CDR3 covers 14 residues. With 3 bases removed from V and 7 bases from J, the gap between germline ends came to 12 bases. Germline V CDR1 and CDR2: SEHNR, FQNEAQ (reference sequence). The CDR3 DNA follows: TGTGCCAGCAGCTTGTCCGGGGTGGGTGAAAAACTGTTTTTT. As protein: CASSLSGVGEKLFF.

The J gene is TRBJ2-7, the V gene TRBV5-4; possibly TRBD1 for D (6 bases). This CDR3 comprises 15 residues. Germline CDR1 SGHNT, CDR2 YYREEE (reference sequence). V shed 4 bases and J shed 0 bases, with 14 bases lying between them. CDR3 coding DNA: TGTGCCAGCAGCGAAGAAAGGGGACACTCCTACGAGCAGTACTTC. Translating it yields CASSEERGHSYEQYF.

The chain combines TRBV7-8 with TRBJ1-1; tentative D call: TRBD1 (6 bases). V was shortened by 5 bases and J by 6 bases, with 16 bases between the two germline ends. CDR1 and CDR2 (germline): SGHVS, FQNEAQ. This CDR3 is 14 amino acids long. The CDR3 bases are TGTGCCAGCAGCGAGAGGGGGGTAGGGGCTGAAGCTTTCTTT. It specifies CASSERGVGAEAFF.

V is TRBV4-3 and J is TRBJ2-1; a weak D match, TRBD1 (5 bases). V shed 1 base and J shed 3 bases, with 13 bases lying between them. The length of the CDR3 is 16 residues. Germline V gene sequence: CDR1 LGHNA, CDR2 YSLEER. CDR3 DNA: TGCGCCAGCAGCCAAGGTACAGGCCTGTACTACAATGAGCAGTTCTTC. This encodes CASSQGTGLYYNEQFF.

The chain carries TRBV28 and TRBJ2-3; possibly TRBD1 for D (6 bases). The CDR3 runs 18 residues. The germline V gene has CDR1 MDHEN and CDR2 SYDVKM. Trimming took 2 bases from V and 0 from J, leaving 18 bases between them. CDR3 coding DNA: TGTGCCAGCAGTTTACGGGGACACAAACCGTCTAGCACAGATACGCAGTATTTT. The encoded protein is CASSLRGHKPSSTDTQYF.

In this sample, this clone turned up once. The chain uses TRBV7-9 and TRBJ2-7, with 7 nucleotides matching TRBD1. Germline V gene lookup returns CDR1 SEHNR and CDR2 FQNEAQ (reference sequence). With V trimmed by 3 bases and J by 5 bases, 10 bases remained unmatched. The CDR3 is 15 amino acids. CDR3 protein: CASSFTGALRHEQYF. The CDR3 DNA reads TGTGCCAGCAGCTTTACAGGGGCCCTCCGCCACGAGCAGTACTTC.

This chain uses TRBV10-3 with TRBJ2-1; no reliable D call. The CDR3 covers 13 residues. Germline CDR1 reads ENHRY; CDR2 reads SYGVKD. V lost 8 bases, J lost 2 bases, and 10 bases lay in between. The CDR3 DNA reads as TGTGCCATCCAACTCGCCACCTACAATGAGCAGTTCTTC. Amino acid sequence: CAIQLATYNEQFF.

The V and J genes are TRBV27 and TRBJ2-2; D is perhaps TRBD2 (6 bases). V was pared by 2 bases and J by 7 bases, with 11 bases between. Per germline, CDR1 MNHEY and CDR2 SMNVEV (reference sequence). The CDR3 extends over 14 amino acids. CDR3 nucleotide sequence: TGTGCCAGCAGTTTAGGGGGGAGTGGCGGGGAGCTGTTTTTT. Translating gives CASSLGGSGGELFF.

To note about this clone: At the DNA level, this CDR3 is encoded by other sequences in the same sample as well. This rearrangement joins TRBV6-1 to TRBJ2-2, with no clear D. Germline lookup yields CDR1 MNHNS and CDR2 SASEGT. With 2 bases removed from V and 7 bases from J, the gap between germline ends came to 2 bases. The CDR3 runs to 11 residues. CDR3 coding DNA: TGTGCCAGCAGTGAAAGCGGGGAGCTGTTTTTT. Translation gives CASSESGELFF.

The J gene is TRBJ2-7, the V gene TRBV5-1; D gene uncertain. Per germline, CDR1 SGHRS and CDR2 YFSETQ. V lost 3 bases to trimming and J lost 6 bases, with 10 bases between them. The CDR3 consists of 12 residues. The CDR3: CASSYYGLEQYF. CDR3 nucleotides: TGCGCCAGCAGCTATTACGGCCTCGAGCAGTACTTC.

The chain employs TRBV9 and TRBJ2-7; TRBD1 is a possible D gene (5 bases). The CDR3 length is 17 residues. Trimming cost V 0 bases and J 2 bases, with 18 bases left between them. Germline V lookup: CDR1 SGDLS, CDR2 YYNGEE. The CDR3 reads CASSVGEVDAGPYEQYF. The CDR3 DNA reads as TGTGCCAGCAGCGTAGGAGAGGTGGACGCAGGGCCCTACGAGCAGTACTTC.

The CDR3 nucleotides are TGTGCCAGCAGCGCTATTCAGTCTGAAGCTTTCTTT. Translated, it gives CASSAIQSEAFF. This rearrangement joins TRBV7-8 to TRBJ1-1; D gene unclear. There are 12 residues in the CDR3. The V end lost 5 bases, the J end lost 6 bases, and 10 bases lay between the germline ends. Germline-derived CDR1 and CDR2 are SGHVS and FQNEAQ.

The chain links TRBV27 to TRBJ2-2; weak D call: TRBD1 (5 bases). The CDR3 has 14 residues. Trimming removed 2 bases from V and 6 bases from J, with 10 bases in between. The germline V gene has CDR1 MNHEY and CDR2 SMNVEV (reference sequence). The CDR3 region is CASSLPRVPGELFF. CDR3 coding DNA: TGTGCCAGCAGTTTACCCAGGGTACCCGGGGAGCTGTTTTTT.

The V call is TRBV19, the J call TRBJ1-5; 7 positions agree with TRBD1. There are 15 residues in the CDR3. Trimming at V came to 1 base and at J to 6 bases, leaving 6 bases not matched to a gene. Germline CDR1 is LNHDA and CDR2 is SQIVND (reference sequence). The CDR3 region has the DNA TGTGCCAGTAGTATAGGACAGGGAGTCGGTCAGCCCCAGCATTTT. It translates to CASSIGQGVGQPQHF.

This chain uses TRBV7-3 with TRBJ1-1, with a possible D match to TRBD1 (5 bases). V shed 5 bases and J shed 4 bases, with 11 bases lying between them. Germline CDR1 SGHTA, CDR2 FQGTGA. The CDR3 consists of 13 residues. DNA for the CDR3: TGTGCCAGCAGCCATGGTGGGGGCACTGAAGCTTTCTTT. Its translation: CASSHGGGTEAFF.

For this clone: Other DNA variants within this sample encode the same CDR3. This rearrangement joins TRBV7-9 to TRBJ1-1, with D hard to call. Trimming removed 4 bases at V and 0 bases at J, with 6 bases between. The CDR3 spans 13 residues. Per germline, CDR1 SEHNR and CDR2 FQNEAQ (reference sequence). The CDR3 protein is CASSSLMNTEAFF. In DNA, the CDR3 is TGTGCCAGCAGCTCGTTAATGAACACTGAAGCTTTCTTT.

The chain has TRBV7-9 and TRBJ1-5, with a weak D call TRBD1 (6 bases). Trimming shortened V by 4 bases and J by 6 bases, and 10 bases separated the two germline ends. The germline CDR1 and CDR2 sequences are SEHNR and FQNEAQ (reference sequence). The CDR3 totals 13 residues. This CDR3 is CASSSQGTQPQHF. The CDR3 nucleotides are TGTGCCAGCAGCTCACAGGGAACTCAGCCCCAGCATTTT.

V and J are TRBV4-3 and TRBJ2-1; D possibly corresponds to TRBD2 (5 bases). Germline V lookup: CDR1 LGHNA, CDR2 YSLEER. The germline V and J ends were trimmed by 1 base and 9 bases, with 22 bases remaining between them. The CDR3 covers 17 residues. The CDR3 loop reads CASSQVIQLDGLGEQFF. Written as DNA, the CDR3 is TGCGCCAGCAGCCAAGTAATCCAACTAGATGGGCTGGGTGAGCAGTTCTTC.

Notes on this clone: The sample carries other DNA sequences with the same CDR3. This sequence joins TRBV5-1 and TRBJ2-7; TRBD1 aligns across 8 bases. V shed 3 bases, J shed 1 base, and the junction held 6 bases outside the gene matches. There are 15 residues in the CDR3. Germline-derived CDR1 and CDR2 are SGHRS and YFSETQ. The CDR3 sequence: CASSSDRGRSYEQYF. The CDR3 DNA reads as TGCGCCAGCAGCTCCGACAGGGGACGTTCCTACGAGCAGTACTTC. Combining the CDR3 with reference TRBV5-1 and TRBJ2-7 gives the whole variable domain KAGVTQTPRYLIKTRGQQVTLSCSPISGHRSVSWYQQTPGQGLQFLFEYFSETQRNKGNFPGRFSGRQFSNSRSEMNVSTLELGDSALYLCASSSDRGRSYEQYFGPGTRLTVT.

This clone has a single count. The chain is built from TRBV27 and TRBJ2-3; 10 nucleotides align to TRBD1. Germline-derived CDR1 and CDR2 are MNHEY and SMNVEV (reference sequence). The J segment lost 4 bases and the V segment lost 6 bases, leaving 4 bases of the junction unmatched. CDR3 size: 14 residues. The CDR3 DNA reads TGTGCCAGCAGGGACAGGGGGAGGCCAGATACGCAGTATTTT. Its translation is CASRDRGRPDTQYF.